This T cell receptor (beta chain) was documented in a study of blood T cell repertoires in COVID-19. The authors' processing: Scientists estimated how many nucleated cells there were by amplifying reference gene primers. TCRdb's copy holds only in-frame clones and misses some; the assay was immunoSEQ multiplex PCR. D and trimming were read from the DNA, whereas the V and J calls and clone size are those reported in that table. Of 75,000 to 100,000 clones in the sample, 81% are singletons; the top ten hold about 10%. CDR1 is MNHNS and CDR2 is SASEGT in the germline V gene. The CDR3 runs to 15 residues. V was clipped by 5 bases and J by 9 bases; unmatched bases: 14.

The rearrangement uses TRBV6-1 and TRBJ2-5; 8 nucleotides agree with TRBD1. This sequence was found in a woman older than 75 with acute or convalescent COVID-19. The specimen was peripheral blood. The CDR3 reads CASSFGQGRVVAQYF. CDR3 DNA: TGTGCCAGCAGTTTCGGACAGGGACGCGTTGTGGCCCAGTACTTC.